Below are 16 T cell receptor beta chains sequenced from a single sample in a study of blood T cell repertoires in COVID-19. Profiled with immunoSEQ multiplex PCR; TCRdb holds only in-frame clones, not every one. This sample has fewer than 400,000 clones; 70% to 90% occur once, and the top ten carry roughly 2%. Sequencing input: PBMCs or T cells enriched from blood (not recorded which). These receptor sequences come from a man aged 25 to 40 who had recovered from COVID-19.

Only one count was recorded for this clone. The J gene is TRBJ1-6, the V gene TRBV21-1. TRBV21-1 is an annotated pseudogene. The CDR3 is 18 residues long. Here the CDR3 reads CASSKESRLWSYNSPLHF. The CDR3 region has the DNA TGTGCCAGCAGCAAAGAATCTAGACTTTGGTCCTATAATTCACCCCTCCACTTT.

V gene TRBV7-3 combines with J gene TRBJ1-6; D is ambiguous. Germline V CDR1 and CDR2: SGHTA, FQGTGA. V gave up 2 bases and J gave up 2 bases, with 16 bases separating them. CDR3 length equals 18 residues. DNA for the CDR3: TGTGCCAGCAGCTTATGGCGGGGTAGGTCCCCCTATAATTCACCCCTCCACTTT. This translates into CASSLWRGRSPYNSPLHF.

This sequence joins TRBV11-1 and TRBJ1-1, with 7 bases identical to TRBD1. This CDR3 contains 13 residues. Germline lookup yields CDR1 SGHAT and CDR2 FQDESV (reference sequence). J lost 9 bases, V lost 6 bases, and 10 bases had no gene match. The CDR3 DNA follows: TGTGCCAGCAGTTCTACAGGGGTTCCCAAAGCTTTCTTT. Protein sequence: CASSSTGVPKAFF.

The rearrangement uses TRBV30 and TRBJ1-3, with 11 bases lining up with TRBD1. Trimming removed 5 bases from V and 3 bases from J; junction bases left unmatched: 6. This CDR3 comprises 15 residues. The germline CDR1 and CDR2 sequences are GTSNPN and SVGIG (reference sequence). CDR3: CAWFGQGAFGNTIYF. The CDR3 coding sequence is TGTGCCTGGTTCGGACAGGGGGCGTTTGGAAACACCATATATTTT.

The CDR3 sequence: CASSPIKYEQYF. CDR3 bases: TGTGCCAGCAGCCCCATCAAATACGAGCAGTACTTC. The V and J genes are TRBV6-2 or TRBV6-3 and TRBJ2-7, with D unclear. This CDR3 spans 12 amino acids. V lost 6 bases, J lost 4 bases, and 10 bases lay in between. The germline V gene encodes CDR1 MNHEY and CDR2 SVGEGT.

The CDR3 protein is CATRDSGNSPLHF. CDR3 DNA sequence: TGTGCCACCAGAGATTCAGGAAATTCACCCCTCCACTTT. This sequence joins TRBV15 and TRBJ1-6; D call uncertain. Germline V gene lookup returns CDR1 LNHNV and CDR2 YYDKDF (reference sequence). The V and J ends lost 6 bases and 7 bases respectively, with 10 bases between them. This CDR3 comprises 13 residues.

The V and J genes are TRBV5-1 and TRBJ2-3; 9 bases are shared with TRBD2. V dropped 3 bases and J dropped 3; count of bases not matched to a gene: 8. CDR1 is SGHRS, CDR2 YFSETQ, per germline. The CDR3 loop spans 16 amino acids. The CDR3 loop reads CASSSDGSGGTDTQYF. CDR3 coding DNA: TGCGCCAGCAGCTCGGACGGTAGCGGGGGAACAGATACGCAGTATTTT. Full variable domain (missing parts from reference TRBV5-1 and TRBJ2-3): KAGVTQTPRYLIKTRGQQVTLSCSPISGHRSVSWYQQTPGQGLQFLFEYFSETQRNKGNFPGRFSGRQFSNSRSEMNVSTLELGDSALYLCASSSDGSGGTDTQYFGPGTRLTVL.

V and J are TRBV5-6 and TRBJ1-1, with TRBD1 matching 8 bases. The CDR3 has 14 residues. Germline V gene sequence: CDR1 SGHDT, CDR2 YYEEEE. V lost 4 bases and J lost 1; bases outside the gene matches: 3. The CDR3 protein is CASSTDRGNTEAFF. The CDR3, as DNA: TGTGCCAGCAGCACAGACAGGGGGAACACTGAAGCTTTCTTT.

The chain employs TRBV12-5 and TRBJ1-5, with TRBD1 identical over 7 bases. V gave up 6 bases and J gave up 0 bases; unmatched junction bases: 5. Germline V gene data show CDR1 as LGHNT and CDR2 as FRNRAP. There are 15 residues in the CDR3. CDR3 sequence: CASGTDRYSNQPQHF. In DNA, the CDR3 is TGTGCTAGTGGGACGGACAGGTATAGCAATCAGCCCCAGCATTTT. The full variable domain, rest sourced from reference TRBV12-5 and TRBJ1-5, is DARVTQTPRHKVTEMGQEVTMRCQPILGHNTVFWYRQTMMQGLELLAYFRNRAPLDDSGMPKDRFSAEMPDATLATLKIQPSEPRDSAVYFCASGTDRYSNQPQHFGDGTRLSIL.

This rearrangement joins TRBV9 to TRBJ2-3; 11 bases are shared with TRBD1. J was trimmed by 6 bases and V by 4 bases; bases with no gene match: 7. Germline CDR1 SGDLS, CDR2 YYNGEE. The CDR3 spans 15 residues. The CDR3 DNA reads as TGTGCCAGCAGCCTCCCCGGGACAGGGGGGGATACGCAGTATTTT. Translation: CASSLPGTGGDTQYF. The full variable domain, its missing parts supplied by reference TRBV9 and TRBJ2-3, is DSGVTQTPKHLITATGQRVTLRCSPRSGDLSVYWYQQSLDQGLQFLIQYYNGEERAKGNILERFSAQQFPDLHSELNLSSLELGDSALYFCASSLPGTGGDTQYFGPGTRLTVL.

The sample holds one count of this clone. This chain connects TRBV7-9 to TRBJ1-1, with D unresolved. Germline CDR1 reads SEHNR; CDR2 reads FQNEAQ (reference sequence). Trimming left V 3 bases short and J 7 bases short, with 6 bases between. The CDR3 spans 11 residues. The CDR3 nucleotides are TGTGCCAGCAGCTTGTCCAGTGAAGCTTTCTTT. Translating it yields CASSLSSEAFF.

This clone occurred a few times. The V gene is TRBV7-9, the J gene TRBJ2-4, with a tentative D call TRBD1 (7 bases). Germline values: CDR1 SEHNR, CDR2 FQNEAQ (reference sequence). V gave up 5 bases and J gave up 9 bases, with 17 bases separating them. CDR3 length: 14 amino acids. The CDR3 is CASSTKGAGSIQYF. The CDR3 DNA follows: TGTGCCAGCAGCACCAAGGGGGCCGGGAGCATTCAGTACTTC.

The chain has TRBV19 and TRBJ1-2, with a tentative D call TRBD1 (6 bases). V lost 5 bases and J lost 1, with 11 bases in between. The CDR3 sequence is 14 residues long. Germline V gene lookup returns CDR1 LNHDA and CDR2 SQIVND (reference sequence). CDR3 residues: CASSLAGDNYGYTF. DNA for the CDR3: TGTGCCAGTAGTTTGGCAGGGGATAACTATGGCTACACCTTC.

V is TRBV6-6 and J is TRBJ1-2; D unresolved. Germline V gene sequence: CDR1 MNHNY, CDR2 SVGAGI (reference sequence). This CDR3 has 15 residues. Trimming took off 0 bases at V and 6 bases at J, with 14 bases between the two ends. The DNA of the CDR3 is TGTGCCAGCAGTTACTCGACAAAGTCCAATGATGGCTACACCTTC. The encoded protein is CASSYSTKSNDGYTF.

CDR3 DNA sequence: TGTGCCAGTAGTATTTCCAGTGCTGGGGGGGCTTCCTACGAGCAGTACTTC. It yields the protein CASSISSAGGASYEQYF. The V call is TRBV19, the J call TRBJ2-7, with D perhaps TRBD2 (7 bases). This CDR3 spans 17 amino acids. Germline V gives CDR1 LNHDA, CDR2 SQIVND (reference sequence). V dropped 3 bases and J dropped 1 base, with 19 bases sitting between them.

V is TRBV5-1 and J is TRBJ2-7; D may be TRBD1 (6 bases). The CDR3 loop spans 14 amino acids. From germline, CDR1 is SGHRS and CDR2 YFSETQ. The ends were cut back, 0 bases at V and 3 bases at J, with 10 bases in the middle. This CDR3 is CASSLDGQIYEQYF. CDR3 in DNA: TGCGCCAGCAGCTTGGACGGACAGATCTACGAGCAGTACTTC.